This is a list of T cell receptor beta chains from one sample in a study of HIV-infected patients and healthy controls. TCRdb itself ran the 5' RACE reads through MiXCR, one entry per CDR3 protein. The sample includes 15,000 to 20,000 distinct CDR3 sequences, 5.5% seen only once; the top ten take 1.5% to 2%. Sequenced: blood. The receptors derive from an adult in good health. The CDR3 runs from the conserved cysteine through the conserved F or W. The order of the fields is V gene, clone size, J gene, D gene, CDR3 length, CDR3 protein, CDR3 DNA. D genes are given only for firm matches. Clone sizes are given selectively: once, few, many, or a class where the clone is expanded.

V gene: TRBV5-1; clone size: many; J gene: TRBJ2-1; D gene: TRBD2; CDR3 length: 15; CDR3 protein: CASSPGLADDNEQFF; CDR3 DNA: TGCGCCAGCAGCCCGGGACTAGCGGACGACAATGAGCAGTTCTTC
V gene: TRBV27; clone size: many; J gene: TRBJ1-1; D gene: NA; CDR3 length: 15; CDR3 protein: CASSSTYPMNTEAFF; CDR3 DNA: TGTGCCAGCAGTTCCACCTACCCTATGAACACTGAAGCTTTCTTT
V gene: TRBV5-1; clone size: many; J gene: TRBJ1-2; D gene: NA; CDR3 length: 14; CDR3 protein: CASSLEGGGYGYTF; CDR3 DNA: TGCGCCAGCAGCTTGGAGGGCGGCGGCTATGGCTACACCTTC
V gene: TRBV6-5; clone size: medium-sized; J gene: TRBJ2-5; D gene: NA; CDR3 length: 12; CDR3 protein: CASSMNQETQYF; CDR3 DNA: TGTGCCAGCAGCATGAACCAAGAGACCCAGTACTTC
V gene: TRBV20-1; clone size: many; J gene: TRBJ1-1; D gene: NA; CDR3 length: 13; CDR3 protein: CSARGVAHTEAFF; CDR3 DNA: TGCAGTGCTAGAGGGGTGGCTCACACTGAAGCTTTCTTT
V gene: TRBV12-3/TRBV12-4; clone size: few; J gene: TRBJ1-2; D gene: NA; CDR3 length: 13; CDR3 protein: CASSEGYNYGYTF; CDR3 DNA: TGTGCCAGCAGTGAAGGGTACAACTATGGCTACACCTTC
V gene: TRBV6-4; clone size: many; J gene: TRBJ2-3; D gene: TRBD2; CDR3 length: 18; CDR3 protein: CASSDSETSGGGTDTQYF; CDR3 DNA: TGTGCCAGCAGTGACTCAGAGACTAGCGGGGGAGGCACAGATACGCAGTATTTT
V gene: TRBV11-1; clone size: many; J gene: TRBJ1-1; D gene: NA; CDR3 length: 13; CDR3 protein: CASSQDSNTEAFF; CDR3 DNA: TGTGCCAGCAGCCAGGACAGTAACACTGAAGCTTTCTTT
V gene: TRBV6-1; clone size: medium-sized; J gene: TRBJ2-3; D gene: NA; CDR3 length: 12; CDR3 protein: CASSEELLEQYF; CDR3 DNA: TGTGCCAGCAGTGAAGAACTCCTCGAGCAGTATTTT
V gene: TRBV7-2; clone size: many; J gene: TRBJ1-1; D gene: NA; CDR3 length: 13; CDR3 protein: CASSRDHNTEAFF; CDR3 DNA: TGTGCCAGCAGCAGGGACCATAACACTGAAGCTTTCTTT
V gene: TRBV6-4; clone size: many; J gene: TRBJ2-3; D gene: NA; CDR3 length: 16; CDR3 protein: CASSDGRGGGTDTQYF; CDR3 DNA: TGTGCCAGCAGTGACGGGCGGGGCGGAGGCACAGATACGCAGTATTTT
V gene: TRBV3-1; clone size: few; J gene: TRBJ2-7; D gene: NA; CDR3 length: 15; CDR3 protein: CASSQGQGSYYEQYF; CDR3 DNA: TGTGCCAGCAGCCAAGGTCAGGGGTCCTACTACGAGCAGTACTTC
V gene: TRBV7-9; clone size: NA; J gene: TRBJ2-3; D gene: TRBD2; CDR3 length: 15; CDR3 protein: CASSLGLAGTDTQYF; CDR3 DNA: TGTGCCAGCAGCTTAGGACTAGCGGGCACAGATACGCAGTATTTT
V gene: TRBV7-2; clone size: medium-sized; J gene: TRBJ2-3; D gene: NA; CDR3 length: 14; CDR3 protein: CASSLALVTDTQYF; CDR3 DNA: TGTGCCAGCAGCTTAGCGCTAGTCACAGATACGCAGTATTTT
V gene: TRBV12-3/TRBV12-4; clone size: many; J gene: TRBJ1-4; D gene: NA; CDR3 length: 13; CDR3 protein: CASSFRPSEKLFF; CDR3 DNA: TGTGCCAGCAGTTTTCGTCCCAGCGAAAAACTGTTTTTT
V gene: TRBV28; clone size: many; J gene: TRBJ1-2; D gene: NA; CDR3 length: 12; CDR3 protein: CASSLLRGGYTF; CDR3 DNA: TGTGCCAGCAGTTTGCTGAGGGGGGGCTACACCTTC
V gene: TRBV11-2; clone size: many; J gene: TRBJ2-1; D gene: NA; CDR3 length: 13; CDR3 protein: CASSFVGYNEQFF; CDR3 DNA: TGTGCCAGCAGCTTTGTGGGATACAATGAGCAGTTCTTC
V gene: TRBV7-2; clone size: few; J gene: TRBJ2-1; D gene: NA; CDR3 length: 13; CDR3 protein: CASSLRGPTGQFF; CDR3 DNA: TGTGCCAGCAGCTTGAGAGGGCCAACGGGGCAGTTCTTC
V gene: TRBV5-1; clone size: few; J gene: TRBJ1-1; D gene: NA; CDR3 length: 13; CDR3 protein: CASSSGQNTEAFF; CDR3 DNA: TGCGCCAGCAGCTCGGGCCAGAACACTGAAGCTTTCTTT
V gene: TRBV5-1; clone size: many; J gene: TRBJ2-7; D gene: NA; CDR3 length: 15; CDR3 protein: CASSLDPGWSGEQYF; CDR3 DNA: TGCGCCAGCAGCTTGGACCCGGGGTGGTCGGGTGAGCAGTACTTC
V gene: TRBV5-1; clone size: many; J gene: TRBJ1-5; D gene: NA; CDR3 length: 13; CDR3 protein: CASSLSPDQPQHF; CDR3 DNA: TGCGCCAGCAGCTTGAGCCCCGATCAGCCCCAGCATTTT
V gene: TRBV14; clone size: many; J gene: TRBJ2-4; D gene: NA; CDR3 length: 15; CDR3 protein: CASSHFPRAKNIQYF; CDR3 DNA: TGTGCCAGCAGCCATTTCCCCAGAGCCAAAAACATTCAGTACTTC
V gene: TRBV6-5; clone size: many; J gene: TRBJ2-3; D gene: TRBD2; CDR3 length: 16; CDR3 protein: CASSYSSGGAADTQYF; CDR3 DNA: TGTGCCAGCAGTTACTCTAGCGGGGGGGCCGCAGATACGCAGTATTTT
V gene: TRBV5-1; clone size: NA; J gene: TRBJ1-2; D gene: NA; CDR3 length: 12; CDR3 protein: CASSSNREPYTF; CDR3 DNA: TGCGCCAGCAGCTCTAACAGAGAGCCCTACACCTTC
V gene: TRBV14; clone size: medium-sized; J gene: TRBJ2-1; D gene: NA; CDR3 length: 16; CDR3 protein: CASSLLRGTPGNEQFF; CDR3 DNA: TGTGCCAGCAGCCTTCTCCGGGGCACTCCCGGGAATGAGCAGTTCTTC
V gene: TRBV20-1; clone size: many; J gene: TRBJ1-5; D gene: TRBD1; CDR3 length: 14; CDR3 protein: CSASGTGSNQPQHF; CDR3 DNA: TGCAGTGCTAGTGGGACAGGGAGCAATCAGCCCCAGCATTTT
V gene: TRBV13; clone size: many; J gene: TRBJ1-2; D gene: NA; CDR3 length: 15; CDR3 protein: CASSSPVTVNYGYTF; CDR3 DNA: TGTGCCAGCAGCTCCCCGGTTACGGTTAACTATGGCTACACCTTC
V gene: TRBV13; clone size: many; J gene: TRBJ2-3; D gene: NA; CDR3 length: 15; CDR3 protein: CASSPGFSGTDTQYF; CDR3 DNA: TGTGCCAGCAGCCCAGGATTCTCCGGCACAGATACGCAGTATTTT
V gene: TRBV12-3/TRBV12-4; clone size: many; J gene: TRBJ1-1; D gene: NA; CDR3 length: 14; CDR3 protein: CASSFWQGATEAFF; CDR3 DNA: TGTGCCAGCAGTTTTTGGCAGGGAGCTACTGAAGCTTTCTTT
V gene: TRBV6-5; clone size: many; J gene: TRBJ1-1; D gene: TRBD1; CDR3 length: 13; CDR3 protein: CASSNRGQGEAFF; CDR3 DNA: TGTGCCAGCAGTAACCGGGGACAGGGCGAAGCTTTCTTT
V gene: TRBV25-1; clone size: medium-sized; J gene: TRBJ1-4; D gene: NA; CDR3 length: 15; CDR3 protein: CASSESGQGNEKLFF; CDR3 DNA: TGTGCCAGCAGTGAATCTGGGCAGGGTAATGAAAAACTGTTTTTT
V gene: TRBV20-1; clone size: medium-sized; J gene: TRBJ1-1; D gene: NA; CDR3 length: 12; CDR3 protein: CSAPSGDTEAFF; CDR3 DNA: TGCAGTGCCCCATCAGGGGACACTGAAGCTTTCTTT
V gene: TRBV7-2; clone size: many; J gene: TRBJ1-5; D gene: TRBD1; CDR3 length: 16; CDR3 protein: CASSLGGQGANQPQHF; CDR3 DNA: TGTGCCAGCAGCTTAGGAGGACAGGGGGCCAATCAGCCCCAGCATTTT
V gene: TRBV18; clone size: NA; J gene: TRBJ2-3; D gene: NA; CDR3 length: 16; CDR3 protein: CASSPGPEEQGDTQYF; CDR3 DNA: TGTGCCAGCTCACCAGGACCCGAAGAACAGGGAGATACGCAGTATTTT
V gene: TRBV3-1; clone size: many; J gene: TRBJ2-7; D gene: NA; CDR3 length: 15; CDR3 protein: CASSSRRVGGYEQYF; CDR3 DNA: TGTGCCAGCAGCTCCCGCCGTGTAGGGGGCTACGAGCAGTACTTC
V gene: TRBV11-2; clone size: many; J gene: TRBJ1-1; D gene: NA; CDR3 length: 14; CDR3 protein: CASSLDLFRTEAFF; CDR3 DNA: TGTGCCAGCAGCTTAGATCTCTTCCGCACTGAAGCTTTCTTT
V gene: TRBV9; clone size: many; J gene: TRBJ2-3; D gene: TRBD2; CDR3 length: 14; CDR3 protein: CASTSGGYTDTQYF; CDR3 DNA: TGTGCCAGCACTAGCGGGGGGTACACGGATACGCAGTATTTT
V gene: TRBV6-1; clone size: NA; J gene: TRBJ1-1; D gene: NA; CDR3 length: 12; CDR3 protein: CASSEQAPGAFF; CDR3 DNA: TGTGCCAGCAGCGAACAGGCGCCGGGAGCTTTCTTT
V gene: TRBV7-9; clone size: NA; J gene: TRBJ1-1; D gene: NA; CDR3 length: 13; CDR3 protein: CASSFTEGAEAFF; CDR3 DNA: TGTGCCAGCAGCTTTACAGAGGGGGCTGAAGCTTTCTTT
V gene: TRBV12-3/TRBV12-4; clone size: medium-sized; J gene: TRBJ2-5; D gene: NA; CDR3 length: 14; CDR3 protein: CASSFWGAEETQYF; CDR3 DNA: TGTGCCAGCAGTTTCTGGGGGGCTGAAGAGACCCAGTACTTC
V gene: TRBV12-3/TRBV12-4; clone size: many; J gene: TRBJ2-2; D gene: NA; CDR3 length: 13; CDR3 protein: CASRQGGTGELFF; CDR3 DNA: TGTGCCAGCAGGCAGGGGGGCACCGGGGAGCTGTTTTTT
V gene: TRBV5-1; clone size: many; J gene: TRBJ2-4; D gene: TRBD1; CDR3 length: 13; CDR3 protein: CASSPGTVGIQYF; CDR3 DNA: TGCGCCAGCAGCCCCGGGACAGTGGGCATTCAGTACTTC
V gene: TRBV9; clone size: medium-sized; J gene: TRBJ1-3; D gene: NA; CDR3 length: 14; CDR3 protein: CASSASRAGHTIYF; CDR3 DNA: TGTGCCAGCAGCGCCAGCCGAGCGGGGCACACCATATATTTT
V gene: TRBV20-1; clone size: many; J gene: TRBJ2-1; D gene: NA; CDR3 length: 14; CDR3 protein: CSASGPSLRNEQFF; CDR3 DNA: TGCAGTGCTAGTGGCCCTTCGTTGCGAAATGAGCAGTTCTTC
V gene: TRBV28; clone size: many; J gene: TRBJ2-3; D gene: TRBD2; CDR3 length: 16; CDR3 protein: CASSSLGLAGVNTQYF; CDR3 DNA: TGTGCCAGCAGTTCCCTAGGACTAGCGGGGGTAAATACGCAGTATTTT
V gene: TRBV12-3/TRBV12-4; clone size: NA; J gene: TRBJ1-2; D gene: NA; CDR3 length: 13; CDR3 protein: CASGRGPPEGYTF; CDR3 DNA: TGTGCCAGCGGGCGGGGACCTCCGGAGGGCTACACCTTC
V gene: TRBV29-1; clone size: medium-sized; J gene: TRBJ2-7; D gene: NA; CDR3 length: 11; CDR3 protein: CSVAGYYEQYF; CDR3 DNA: TGCAGCGTTGCGGGGTACTACGAGCAGTACTTC
V gene: TRBV5-1; clone size: many; J gene: TRBJ2-3; D gene: TRBD1; CDR3 length: 15; CDR3 protein: CASSLQGPGTDTQYF; CDR3 DNA: TGCGCCAGCAGCCTACAGGGGCCCGGCACAGATACGCAGTATTTT
V gene: TRBV6-4; clone size: medium-sized; J gene: TRBJ2-3; D gene: TRBD2; CDR3 length: 16; CDR3 protein: CASSDSTSGGADTQYF; CDR3 DNA: TGTGCCAGCAGTGACTCGACTAGCGGGGGGGCAGATACGCAGTATTTT
V gene: TRBV5-4; clone size: many; J gene: TRBJ2-7; D gene: TRBD2; CDR3 length: 15; CDR3 protein: CASSPMTSGSYEQYF; CDR3 DNA: TGTGCCAGCAGCCCTATGACTAGCGGGTCGTACGAGCAGTACTTC
V gene: TRBV7-9; clone size: medium-sized; J gene: TRBJ2-5; D gene: TRBD1; CDR3 length: 17; CDR3 protein: CASSQFPGTGRQETQYF; CDR3 DNA: TGTGCCAGCAGCCAATTCCCCGGGACAGGGCGACAAGAGACCCAGTACTTC
V gene: TRBV10-3; clone size: medium-sized; J gene: TRBJ2-1; D gene: TRBD2; CDR3 length: 17; CDR3 protein: CAISEAYSGVSYNEQFF; CDR3 DNA: TGTGCCATCAGTGAGGCGTATAGCGGGGTCTCCTACAATGAGCAGTTCTTC
V gene: TRBV11-2; clone size: medium-sized; J gene: TRBJ2-3; D gene: NA; CDR3 length: 16; CDR3 protein: CASSLDSPPSTDTQYF; CDR3 DNA: TGTGCCAGCAGCTTAGACAGCCCTCCTAGCACAGATACGCAGTATTTT
V gene: TRBV7-3; clone size: NA; J gene: TRBJ2-3; D gene: TRBD2; CDR3 length: 15; CDR3 protein: CASSLIGGGGDTQYF; CDR3 DNA: TGTGCCAGCAGCTTAATTGGCGGGGGAGGGGATACGCAGTATTTT
V gene: TRBV7-2; clone size: many; J gene: TRBJ2-1; D gene: TRBD2; CDR3 length: 15; CDR3 protein: CASSQGTSGFNEQFF; CDR3 DNA: TGTGCCAGCAGCCAGGGGACTAGCGGATTCAATGAGCAGTTCTTC
V gene: TRBV9; clone size: many; J gene: TRBJ2-5; D gene: NA; CDR3 length: 14; CDR3 protein: CASSVGGAGETQYF; CDR3 DNA: TGTGCCAGCAGCGTTGGGGGGGCAGGAGAGACCCAGTACTTC
V gene: TRBV5-6; clone size: many; J gene: TRBJ1-2; D gene: NA; CDR3 length: 19; CDR3 protein: CASSLLGKQDLSVNYGYTF; CDR3 DNA: TGTGCCAGCAGCTTGCTCGGTAAACAGGATCTCTCGGTTAACTATGGCTACACCTTC
V gene: TRBV5-1; clone size: NA; J gene: TRBJ1-5; D gene: NA; CDR3 length: 14; CDR3 protein: CASSLGQADQPQHF; CDR3 DNA: TGCGCCAGCAGCTTGGGGCAGGCAGATCAGCCCCAGCATTTT
V gene: TRBV5-6; clone size: many; J gene: TRBJ2-3; D gene: TRBD1; CDR3 length: 13; CDR3 protein: CASSDRGTDTQYF; CDR3 DNA: TGTGCCAGCTCGGACAGGGGCACAGATACGCAGTATTTT
V gene: TRBV14; clone size: many; J gene: TRBJ2-2; D gene: NA; CDR3 length: 14; CDR3 protein: CASSQELGTGELFF; CDR3 DNA: TGTGCCAGCAGCCAAGAACTTGGCACCGGGGAGCTGTTTTTT